What follows describes a single T cell receptor (beta chain). No antigen is known for it. Nothing much larger sits one base from this clone, and base qualities are not available. From each donor, a single peripheral blood sample of about 100 mL on average was drawn into heparinised tubes. Using a panel that included CD45RO, CCR7, CD25, CD127, CD95 and CD27, naive, central memory, regulatory and stem cell-like memory CD4+ T cells were sorted on a BD FACSAria II. A purity above 95% was achieved for all sorted populations. PBMCs were isolated immediately by Lymphoprep density gradient centrifugation and stained directly without culture. Samples were stained and sorted in pairs, with one healthy donor and one patient per experiment, so that batch effects were minimized. In the germline V gene, CDR1 corresponds to SGHRS and CDR2 to YFSETQ. V lost 4 bases and J lost 3 bases, and the count of bases not matched to a germline gene is 9. From the cysteine up to the phenylalanine, the CDR3 has a length of 16 residues. Of the read, only the CDR3 DNA is kept; its 48 bases are in frame from base 1.

All of the isolated RNA was reverse transcribed with the High Capacity cDNA Reverse Transcription Kit, so expressed TCRB transcripts were sequenced. Naive, central memory and regulatory T cell samples underwent deep immunoSEQ sequencing, averaging roughly 3.4 million total reads per sample. Sorted cells were lysed in RLT buffer and RNA was extracted with DNase-treated RNeasy Micro or Mini kits, depending on cell number. To prevent cross-contamination, every cell subset was processed on its own, while patient and healthy donor samples were processed together. The immunoSEQ multiplex PCR was used to amplify TCRB sequences from cDNA, generating 87-bp fragments that spanned the CDR3 region. Amplicons were sequenced on the Illumina HiSeq platform. The published analysis was carried out like this. Synthetic template baselines were used to correct PCR bias computationally, reads within Hamming distance 2 were collapsed, and singletons that could not be merged were discarded. Reads were aligned to IMGT to assign V, D and J genes, CDR3 length, and insertions or deletions at six rearrangement sites. Within each subset, clonotype counts were normalized to sorted cell number, after which true diversity and Gini coefficients were computed with the tcR R package. The overlap coefficient, calculated on TCRB nucleotide sequences, was used to quantify repertoire sharing. Out-of-frame TCRB sequences from naive cells were analyzed as a proxy for the pre-selection repertoire. TCRdb provides this immuneACCESS table in a form limited to in-frame rearrangements. Some clones are lacking; in checked studies, under half of them reflect an unresolved V gene, and why the rest are absent is not known. V and J calls and clone size are given by that table; D and trimming were obtained from the DNA. In this sample the table shows around 300,000 clones, 15% of which occur a single time. The ten top clones hold 0.015% to 0.019% of the sample.

This entry belongs to a study of beta chain features in type 1 diabetes (dated 2018 in TCRdb). Study-wide context: Mean age, gender distribution, total cell number and subset yield were not different between patients and healthy donors. A total of some 100,000,000 sorted cells were examined across all samples, and the number of cells per subset was strongly correlated with RNA yield. The study compared the TCRB repertoires of sorted circulating CD4+ T cell subsets in recently diagnosed type 1 diabetes patients with those in matched healthy donors. Naive and central memory subsets were obtained from all 30 or so donors, but regulatory and stem cell-like memory subsets were isolated from only 8 patients and roughly 8 healthy donors. Broad study findings and their caveats: Fewer insertions and more nucleotide deletions at VDJ recombination sites were observed in patients with type 1 diabetes, implying thymic rearrangement abnormalities. PCR might favor shorter templates, but patient and control samples were amplified and corrected together, so any skew would affect both groups equally. A moderate but significant shortening of TCRB CDR3 length was observed in type 1 diabetes patients in all four CD4+ subsets. HLA sub-analyses involved small numbers of individuals, so any influence of HLA type on TCRB rearrangement remained unresolved. Because cDNA was sequenced instead of genomic DNA, highly expressing activated cells could be over-represented, though the groups showed no difference in activation or CD3 levels. Naive, central memory and regulatory TCRB repertoires appeared to be more alike among patients than among healthy donors.

The chain is encoded by TRBV5-1 joined to TRBJ1-2; TRBD1 matches 10 bases in the middle. Sequenced material: naive CD4+ T cells from blood. Read against the paper, the sample's cell subset or site label means: true naive CD4+ T cells. The receptor was isolated from a man aged 18 to 35 with type 1 diabetes. The nucleotide sequence reads as follows: TGCGCCAGCAGCCCCAACGGGGACAGGGGATACTATGGCTACACCTTC. This codes for CASSPNGDRGYYGYTF.